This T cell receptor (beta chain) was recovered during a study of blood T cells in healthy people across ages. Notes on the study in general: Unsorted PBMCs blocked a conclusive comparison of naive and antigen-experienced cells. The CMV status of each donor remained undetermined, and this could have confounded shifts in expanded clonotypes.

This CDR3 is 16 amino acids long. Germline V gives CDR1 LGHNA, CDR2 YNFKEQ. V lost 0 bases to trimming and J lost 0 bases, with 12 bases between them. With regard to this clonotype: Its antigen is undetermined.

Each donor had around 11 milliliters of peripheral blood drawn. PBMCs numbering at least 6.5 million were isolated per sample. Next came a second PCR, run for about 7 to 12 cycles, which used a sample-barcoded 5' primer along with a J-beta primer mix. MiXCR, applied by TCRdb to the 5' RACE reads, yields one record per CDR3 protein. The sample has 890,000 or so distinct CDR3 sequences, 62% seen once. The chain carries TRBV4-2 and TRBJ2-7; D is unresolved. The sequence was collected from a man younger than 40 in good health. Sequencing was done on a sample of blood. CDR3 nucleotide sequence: TGTGCCAGCAGCCAAGATCATACTGGAAGCTCCTACGAGCAGTACTTC. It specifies CASSQDHTGSSYEQYF.